This T cell receptor beta chain stems from a study of cytomegalovirus exposure and HLA in healthy donors. Germline assignment: CDR1 SGHRS and CDR2 YFSETQ. Trimming at V came to 2 bases and at J to 2 bases, leaving 16 bases not matched to a gene. CDR3 length equals 18 residues. General study points: TCR beta sequences reportedly predicted most subjects' HLA-A and HLA-B alleles accurately.

These donors counted as nominally healthy when sampled, but unrecorded immune exposures were likely. PCR amplification relied on 60 Vbeta primers (plus 13 Jbeta primers). TCRdb's copy holds only in-frame clones and misses some; the assay was immunoSEQ multiplex PCR. The sample holds under 75,000 clones, around 74% seen once. About this clone itself: What it binds is not known.

The V call is TRBV5-1, the J call TRBJ2-7, with 7 bases that match TRBD2. The receptor was isolated from a human donor in good health. The source material was PBMCs. CDR3 sequence (DNA): TGCGCCAGCAGCTTCCGATCCCCAACTAGCGCAAAAGCCTACGAGCAGTACTTC. Translation: CASSFRSPTSAKAYEQYF.